This T cell receptor beta chain was retrieved from a study of blood T cells in healthy people across ages. General study findings and limits: It was found that TCR beta diversity correlated strongly with the percentage of naive T cells. More naive CD4+ cells and higher diversity were found in long-lived than in aged donors.

The germline V gene has CDR1 ENHRY and CDR2 SYGVKD. Trimming removed 0 bases from V and 3 bases from J, with 12 bases in between. The CDR3 contains 15 residues. This clonotype occurred once. The target antigen is unknown. Alongside a J-beta primer mix, a sample-barcoded 5' primer served in a second PCR lasting roughly 7 to 11 cycles. A tag from a template-switch adaptor with 12 random nucleotides marked each cDNA molecule. All samples gave at least 2.5 million CDR3-containing paired-end reads. MiXCR was run by TCRdb on the 5' RACE reads, yielding one entry per CDR3 protein. The top ten hold 5% to 7% of the sample, which has about 1.4 million distinct CDR3 sequences, roughly 64% seen once.

The clonotype originates from a man aged 18 to 30 in good health. The chain links TRBV10-3 to TRBJ2-7; D gene ambiguous. The sequenced sample consisted of blood. This chain's CDR3 is CAISESLGENYEQYF. The DNA for the CDR3 is TGTGCCATCAGTGAGTCGTTAGGTGAAAACTACGAGCAGTACTTC.